This TCR beta chain emerged from a study of CD8+CD57+ T cells in acquired aplastic anemia. Study-wide background: Sorted CD4+ and CD8+ cells yielded about 3.1 ug of DNA on average. Healthy donors gave 10 million or so reads on average for CD4+ cells.

Study conclusions and caveats: Researchers reported that CD8+ Simpson's diversity was not significantly different in patients versus controls. In common between the patients and the controls were more than 25 CD8+ CDR3 sequences.

CDR3 length: 14 amino acids. CDR1 and CDR2 (germline): DFQATT, SNEGSKA (reference sequence). V gave up 1 base and J gave up 6 bases, with 12 bases separating them. For this clonotype: As yet, its antigen is unknown.

TCR beta VDJ combinations and CDR3 sequences were profiled from genomic DNA. TCRdb re-analysed the reads in MiXCR, keeping a single row per CDR3 protein. The sample lists approximately 160,000 distinct CDR3 sequences, 35% to 55% seen once, with approximately 1% in the top ten. The sequenced sample was sorted CD4+, CD8+, or CD8+CD57+ T cells (not recorded which) from PBMCs. V and J are TRBV20-1 and TRBJ1-4; D gene uncertain. The sequence was collected from a human donor in good health. As DNA, the CDR3 is TGCAGTGCTAGAGTTGTGGGGATAGATGAAAAACTGTTTTTT. It yields the protein CSARVVGIDEKLFF.